A selection of T cell receptor beta chains follows, all from one sample in a study of T cell changes during pregnancy in multiple sclerosis. The data were produced by immunoSEQ multiplex PCR, yet TCRdb's version contains in-frame clones alone and is incomplete. Of almost 50,000 clones detected, roughly 95% appear once; the ten largest clones hold roughly 0.34%. The source material was CD4+ T cells from peripheral blood mononuclear cells, sampled in the third trimester of pregnancy. The receptors here all came from a female donor with multiple sclerosis, enrolled in a pregnancy study. The CDR3 runs from the conserved cysteine through the conserved F or W.

>TRBJ1-2|TRBV28
CASRRTGSHGYTF
>TRBJ2-2|TRBV7-9
CASSNRGLGTGELFF
>TRBJ2-3|TRBV7-3
CASSSRGTDTQYF
>TRBJ1-6|TRBV2
CASNPQGADNSPLHF
>TRBJ2-7|TRBV5-6
CASSLGQTGAYEQYF
>TRBJ1-1|TRBV27
CASRGTGRTEAFF
>TRBJ2-2|TRBV28
CASRAWTAGELFF
>TRBJ1-2|TRBV6-1
CASSGSGIYGYTF
>TRBJ2-2|TRBV27
CASSLAGGTTNTGELFF
>TRBJ1-6|TRBV5-1
CASAETGGRSPLHF
>TRBJ1-2|TRBV4-3
CASSHGQGPGYTF
>TRBJ1-2|TRBV28
CASTRAGDGYTF
>TRBJ1-5|TRBV28
CASSRQGISQPQHF
>TRBJ2-2|TRBV6-1
CASSEGPSGELFF
>TRBJ1-6|TRBV10-3
CAISFDRGVSPLHF
>TRBJ1-2|TRBV9
CASSVGGLSNYGYTF
>TRBJ2-1|TRBV6-5
CASRRDRGRFVQFF
>TRBJ1-4|TRBV7-8
CASSLVAQASEKLFF
>TRBJ1-2|TRBV6-5
CASSYSTDYGYTF
>TRBJ1-2|TRBV30
CAWTRTDGGGGYTF
>TRBJ2-5|TRBV11-1
CASSVWTSGYQETQYF
>TRBJ2-3|TRBV29-1
CSVESSGSLTVTQYF
>TRBJ2-3|TRBV15
CATSRDGQTGATQYF
>TRBJ2-2|TRBV14
CASSLYRGSNTGELFF
>TRBJ1-2|TRBV19
CASFVAGSALGGYTF
>TRBJ2-7|TRBV5-6
CASSSLARVGNYEQYF
>TRBJ1-1|TRBV4-3
CASSQGTTNTEAFF
>TRBJ1-1|TRBV6-6
CASSRTGDTEAFF
>TRBJ1-2|TRBV2
CASSVTPNSYGYTF
>TRBJ1-1|TRBV28
CASSEILFRGENTEAFF
>TRBJ1-2|TRBV6-5
CASSSIGGRIYGYTF
>TRBJ2-2|TRBV4-3
CASSQVGAGQGRPGELFF
>TRBJ1-6|TRBV6-6
CASSYRRTGHDSPLHF
>TRBJ2-5|TRBV16
CASSAGTGGSWETQYF
>TRBJ2-2|TRBV11-3
CASSSRDRNTGELFF